This T cell receptor (beta chain) was observed in a study of Ad26.COV2.S vaccination and SARS-CoV-2 variants. A remark on this clone: What it binds is not known.

Study-wide results and caveats: Considerable breadth of spike-specific CD8+ and CD4+ T cell responses has reportedly been documented following vaccination. Spike-specific TCR breadth ran higher among vaccine recipients than placebo recipients. Whether participants received vaccine or placebo, their non-spike TCR breadth was similar. TCR breadth and depth analyses may have underestimated total T cell responses.

Trimming took 2 bases from V and 2 from J; bases not matched to a gene: 3. In germline, CDR1 is SGHTA, CDR2 FQGNSA. This CDR3 is built from 15 residues. Profiling relied on immunoSEQ multiplex PCR, and the TCRdb table lists in-frame clones only, not all of them. The table shows some 350,000 clones, with about 92% occurring only once. This receptor was identified in a human donor who had recovered from COVID-19. This chain uses TRBV7-2 with TRBJ1-5; 7 bases map to TRBD1. The source was peripheral blood, collected after recovery from COVID-19. The CDR3 spells CASSLKGAGNQPQHF. The CDR3 bases are TGTGCCAGCAGCTTAAAGGGGGCCGGCAATCAGCCCCAGCATTTT.